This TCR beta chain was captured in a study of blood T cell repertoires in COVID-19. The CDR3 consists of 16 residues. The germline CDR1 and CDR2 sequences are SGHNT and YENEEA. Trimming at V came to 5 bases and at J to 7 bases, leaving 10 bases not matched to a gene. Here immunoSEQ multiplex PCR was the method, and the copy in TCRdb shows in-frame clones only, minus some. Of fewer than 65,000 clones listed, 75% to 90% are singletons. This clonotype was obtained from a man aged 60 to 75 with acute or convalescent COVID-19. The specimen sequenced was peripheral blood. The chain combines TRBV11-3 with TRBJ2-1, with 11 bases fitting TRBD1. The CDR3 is CASSPGGTGGFNEQFF. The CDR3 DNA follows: TGTGCCAGCAGCCCTGGGGGGACAGGGGGTTTTAATGAGCAGTTCTTC.